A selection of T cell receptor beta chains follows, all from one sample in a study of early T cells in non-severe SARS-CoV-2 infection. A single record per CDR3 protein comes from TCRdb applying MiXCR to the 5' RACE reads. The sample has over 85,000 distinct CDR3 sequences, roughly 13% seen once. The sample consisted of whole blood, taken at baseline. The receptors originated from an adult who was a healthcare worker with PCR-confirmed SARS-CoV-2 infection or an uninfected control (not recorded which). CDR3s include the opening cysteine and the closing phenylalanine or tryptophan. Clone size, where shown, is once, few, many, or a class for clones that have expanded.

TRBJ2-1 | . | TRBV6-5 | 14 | CASRGTSVYNEQFF
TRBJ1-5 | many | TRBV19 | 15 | CASSATAEGNQPQHF
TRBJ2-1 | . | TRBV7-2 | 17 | CASSPPGLRGGQHEQFF
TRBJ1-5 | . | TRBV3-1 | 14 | CASSRSQGNQPQLF
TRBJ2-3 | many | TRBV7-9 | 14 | CASSLAQGADTQYF
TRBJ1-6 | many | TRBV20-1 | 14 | CSARTYQGRSPLHF
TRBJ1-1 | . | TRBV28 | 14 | CASSLRQSNTEAFF
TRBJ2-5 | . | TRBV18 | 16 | CASSAQLDLPGETQYF
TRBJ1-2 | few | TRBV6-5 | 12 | CASSHGTDGYTF
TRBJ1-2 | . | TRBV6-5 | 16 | CASSRSTGAGPYGYTF
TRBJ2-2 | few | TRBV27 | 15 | CASSFGGPNTGELFF
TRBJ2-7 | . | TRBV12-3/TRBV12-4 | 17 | CASSPTIDRGRFGEQYF
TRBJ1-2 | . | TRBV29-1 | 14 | CSVEAHRSNYGYTF
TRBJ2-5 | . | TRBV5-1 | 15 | CASSLLAFGGETQYF
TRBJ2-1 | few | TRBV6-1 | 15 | CASSVRGNLYNEQFF
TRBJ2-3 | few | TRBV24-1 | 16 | CATSDPEGEFADTQYF
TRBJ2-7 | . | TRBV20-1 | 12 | CSADRDRYEQYF
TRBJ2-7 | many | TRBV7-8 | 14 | CASSSGTGDYEQYF
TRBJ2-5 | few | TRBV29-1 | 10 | CSVGEETQYF
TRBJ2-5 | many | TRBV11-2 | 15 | CASSLGARYQETQYF
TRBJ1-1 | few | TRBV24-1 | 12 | CATSSGDTEAFF
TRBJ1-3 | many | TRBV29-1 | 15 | CSVTWEGSSGNTIYF
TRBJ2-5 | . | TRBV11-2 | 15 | CASSLQGSFQETQYF
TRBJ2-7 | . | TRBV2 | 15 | CASSGLAGDSYEQYF
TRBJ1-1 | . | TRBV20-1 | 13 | CSARWTGNTEAFF
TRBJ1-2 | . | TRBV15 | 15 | CATSRDQGRTYGYTF
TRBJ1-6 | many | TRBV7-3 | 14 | CASSSTGARSPLHF
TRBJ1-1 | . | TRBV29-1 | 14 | CSFIRGNLITEAFF
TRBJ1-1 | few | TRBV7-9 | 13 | CAGRASRNTEAFF
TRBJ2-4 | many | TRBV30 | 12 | CAWSVLGDIQYF
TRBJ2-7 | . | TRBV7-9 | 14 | CASSFGTGPYEQYF
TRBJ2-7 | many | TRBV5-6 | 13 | CASSLGQGHEQYF
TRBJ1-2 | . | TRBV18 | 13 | CASSLDRVNGYTF
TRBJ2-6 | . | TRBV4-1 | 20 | CASSQGVMRRELSGANVLTF
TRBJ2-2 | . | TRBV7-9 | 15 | CASSLVGTRTGELFF
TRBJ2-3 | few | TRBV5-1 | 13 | CASSLEGADTQYF
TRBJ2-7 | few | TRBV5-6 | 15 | CASSLVAGGSYEQYF
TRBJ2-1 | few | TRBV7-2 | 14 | CATLNSVGVSEQFF
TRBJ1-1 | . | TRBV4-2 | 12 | CASSRGGTEAFF
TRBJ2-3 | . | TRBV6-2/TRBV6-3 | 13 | CASINGPTDTQYF
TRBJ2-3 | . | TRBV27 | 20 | CASSPPPGLVGGASTDTQYF
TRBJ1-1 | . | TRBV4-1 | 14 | CASSQVAENTEAFF
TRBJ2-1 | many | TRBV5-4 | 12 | CASSLVDRDPFF
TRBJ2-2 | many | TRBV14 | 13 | CASSLGIGGELFF
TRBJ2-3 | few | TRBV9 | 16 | CASSMGQGAITDTQYF
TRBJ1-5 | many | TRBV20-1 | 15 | CSARRVGPSNQPQHF
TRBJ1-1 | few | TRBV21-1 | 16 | CASSKSRAGGVCEAFF
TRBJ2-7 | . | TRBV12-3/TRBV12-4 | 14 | CASSQMRDQYEQYF
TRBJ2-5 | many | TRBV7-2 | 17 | CASALAGASGGQETQYF
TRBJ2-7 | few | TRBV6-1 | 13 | CASSVAQNYEQYF
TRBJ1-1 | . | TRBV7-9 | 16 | CASSFSLSEGDTEAFF
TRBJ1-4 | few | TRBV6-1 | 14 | CASSPGTGQEKLFF
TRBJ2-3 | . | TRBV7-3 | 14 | CASQDIPSTDTQYF
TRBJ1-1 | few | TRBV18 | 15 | CASSPGWRHDTEAFF
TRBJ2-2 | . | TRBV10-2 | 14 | CASNDRGHTGELFF
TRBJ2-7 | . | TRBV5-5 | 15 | CASSFLAGGSYEQYF
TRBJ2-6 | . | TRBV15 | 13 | CATSRRGANVLTF
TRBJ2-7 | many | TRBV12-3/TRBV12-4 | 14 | CASRGTSGSYEQYF